Included here is one T cell receptor (beta chain) sequence, with context. A multiplex PCR was run with 60 Vbeta primers and 13 Jbeta primers. TCRdb's copy holds only in-frame clones and misses some; the assay was immunoSEQ multiplex PCR. The sample contains about 110,000 clones, about two thirds of which appear only once. This entry is derived from a study of cytomegalovirus exposure and HLA in healthy donors. CDR3 length equals 15 residues. CDR1 and CDR2 from the germline V gene are SGHAT and FQNNGV. Trimming took off 1 base at V and 0 bases at J, with 8 bases between the two ends. The sample taken for sequencing was PBMCs. The source of this sequence is a female donor in good health and CMV-seronegative. V is TRBV11-2 and J is TRBJ2-3; D gene uncertain. As DNA, the CDR3 is TGTGCCAGCAGCTTAGGTCCGGGTAGCACAGATACGCAGTATTTT. It yields the protein CASSLGPGSTDTQYF.